Below are 6 T cell receptor beta chains sequenced from a single sample in a study of T cell repertoires in cytomegalovirus infection. From the reads, TCRdb called clonotypes with MiXCR, one entry per CDR3 protein. This sample has 150,000 to 200,000 distinct CDR3 sequences, with approximately 14% found just once. Sequencing was carried out using PBMCs. Source of these receptors: a human donor in good health (CMV status not recorded). Some clones in this sample may be carry-over from other donors' samples.

The chain is built from TRBV11-2 and TRBJ1-2, with TRBD1 matching 8 bases. In germline, CDR1 is SGHAT, CDR2 FQNNGV. The junction had 13 bases not matched to a gene; V was cut back by 4 bases and J by 3 bases. The CDR3 is made up of 17 amino acids. CDR3 sequence: CASSSSYTGQGDYGYTF. The CDR3 DNA reads TGTGCCAGCAGCTCCTCTTATACTGGACAGGGCGACTATGGCTACACCTTC.

This sequence joins TRBV29-1 and TRBJ2-2, with TRBD1 identical over 12 bases. CDR3 length equals 20 residues. Germline lookup yields CDR1 SQVTM and CDR2 ANQGSEA. The ends lost 6 bases at V and 4 bases at J; junction bases unmatched: 21. The CDR3: CSVKLRGTGGAGAPTGELFF. CDR3 DNA sequence: TGCAGCGTAAAACTCAGGGGGACAGGGGGCGCCGGGGCGCCCACCGGGGAGCTGTTTTTT.

This clonotype showed up many times. The rearrangement uses TRBV19 and TRBJ2-3; 13 bases map to TRBD2. The CDR3 covers 15 residues. Looked up from germline, CDR1 is LNHDA and CDR2 is SQIVND (reference sequence). The ends lost 8 bases at V and 5 bases at J; junction bases unmatched: 7. The CDR3 DNA reads as TGTGCCAGTGGGACTAGCGGGGCGAATGGAGATACGCAGTATTTT. Translated: CASGTSGANGDTQYF.

Ten or more counts support this clonotype. As DNA, the CDR3 is TGTGCCAGCAGCTTCGAAGGCAATTCACCCCTCCACTTT. This sequence encodes CASSFEGNSPLHF. This chain uses TRBV7-3 with TRBJ1-6; no definite D call. Germline CDR1 reads SGHTA; CDR2 reads FQGTGA. V lost 3 bases and J lost 7, with 7 bases in between. The CDR3 extends over 13 amino acids.

The rearrangement joins TRBV7-9 to TRBJ1-2, with D unclear. The germline V gene encodes CDR1 SEHNR and CDR2 FQNEAQ (reference sequence). V was shortened by 4 bases and J by 8 bases, with 17 bases between the two germline ends. This CDR3 is built from 14 residues. As DNA, the CDR3 is TGTGCCAGCAGCTCTCCGGCCCCCTTAGCGGGCTACACCTTC. Amino acids: CASSSPAPLAGYTF.

The sample holds many counts of this clonotype. J is TRBJ2-1 and V is TRBV11-3; 7 positions match TRBD2. Germline assignment: CDR1 SGHNT and CDR2 YENEEA. The CDR3 is 15 amino acids. The V gene end was trimmed by 2 bases and the J gene end by 4 bases; junction bases not matched to a gene: 5. CDR3 amino acids: CASSLRRGEYNEQFF. The CDR3 nucleotides are TGTGCCAGCAGCTTAAGACGGGGGGAGTACAATGAGCAGTTCTTC.